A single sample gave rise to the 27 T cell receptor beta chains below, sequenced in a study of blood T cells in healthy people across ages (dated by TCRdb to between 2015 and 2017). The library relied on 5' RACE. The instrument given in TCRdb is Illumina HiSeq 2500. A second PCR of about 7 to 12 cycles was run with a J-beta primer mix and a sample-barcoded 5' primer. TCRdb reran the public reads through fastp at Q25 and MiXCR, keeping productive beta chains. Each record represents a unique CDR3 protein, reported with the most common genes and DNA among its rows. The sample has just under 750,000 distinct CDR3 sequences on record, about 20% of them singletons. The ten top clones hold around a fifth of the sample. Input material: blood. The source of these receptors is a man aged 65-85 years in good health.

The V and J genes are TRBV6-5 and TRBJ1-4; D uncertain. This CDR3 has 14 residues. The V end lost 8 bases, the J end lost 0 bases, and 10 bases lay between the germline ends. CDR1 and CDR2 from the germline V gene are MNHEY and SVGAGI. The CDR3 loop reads CASYTEATNEKLFF. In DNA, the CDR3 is TGTGCCAGCTACACAGAGGCAACTAATGAAAAACTGTTTTTT.

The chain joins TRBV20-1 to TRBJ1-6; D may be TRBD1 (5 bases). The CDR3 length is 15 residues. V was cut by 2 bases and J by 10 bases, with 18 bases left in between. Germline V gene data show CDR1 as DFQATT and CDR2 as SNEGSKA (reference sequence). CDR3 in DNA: TGCAGTGCTAGATGGGTAGGGGCCCCAGGGTCACCCCTCCACTTT. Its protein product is CSARWVGAPGSPLHF.

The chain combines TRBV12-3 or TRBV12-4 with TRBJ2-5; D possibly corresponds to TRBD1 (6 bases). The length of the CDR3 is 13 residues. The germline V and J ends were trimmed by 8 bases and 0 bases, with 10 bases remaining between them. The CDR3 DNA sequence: TGTGCCAGCGGACAGCCATACCAAGAGACCCAGTACTTC. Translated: CASGQPYQETQYF.

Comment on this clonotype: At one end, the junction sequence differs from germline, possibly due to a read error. CDR3 sequence: CTSSQEGRTSTDTQYF. In nucleotides, the CDR3 is TGCACCAGCAGCCAAGAAGGGCGGACGAGCACAGATACGCAGTATTTT. The gene calls are TRBV4-1 and TRBJ2-3; no definite D call. CDR1 and CDR2 from the germline V gene are MGHRA and YSYEKL. The CDR3 covers 16 residues.

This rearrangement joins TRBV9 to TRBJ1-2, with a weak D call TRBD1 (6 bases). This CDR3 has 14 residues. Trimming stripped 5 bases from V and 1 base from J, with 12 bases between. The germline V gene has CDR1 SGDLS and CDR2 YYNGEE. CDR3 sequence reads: CASSKTGLNYGYTF. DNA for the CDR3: TGTGCCAGCAGTAAGACAGGCCTTAACTATGGCTACACCTTC.

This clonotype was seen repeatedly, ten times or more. The CDR3 DNA reads as TGTGCCAGCAGCCCCAGGACTAGCGGGAGCTTGCGCTCCTACGAGCAGTACGTC. This translates into CASSPRTSGSLRSYEQYV. The chain combines TRBV3-1 with TRBJ2-7; 13 bases line up with TRBD2. J was trimmed by 0 bases and V by 4 bases; bases with no gene match: 9. Germline V gene lookup returns CDR1 LGHDT and CDR2 YNNKEL (reference sequence). The CDR3 contains 18 residues.

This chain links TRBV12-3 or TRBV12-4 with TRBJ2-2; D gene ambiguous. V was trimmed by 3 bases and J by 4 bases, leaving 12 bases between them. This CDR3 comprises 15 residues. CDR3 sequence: CASSFFRYSTGELFF. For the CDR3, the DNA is TGTGCCAGCAGTTTTTTTAGGTACTCCACCGGGGAGCTGTTTTTT.

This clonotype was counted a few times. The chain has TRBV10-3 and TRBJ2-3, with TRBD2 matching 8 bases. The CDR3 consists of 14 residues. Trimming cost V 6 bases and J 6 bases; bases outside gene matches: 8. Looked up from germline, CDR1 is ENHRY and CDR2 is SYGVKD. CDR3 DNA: TGTGCCATCAGGCAAGCGGGGGAGGTTGATACGCAGTATTTT. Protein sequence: CAIRQAGEVDTQYF.

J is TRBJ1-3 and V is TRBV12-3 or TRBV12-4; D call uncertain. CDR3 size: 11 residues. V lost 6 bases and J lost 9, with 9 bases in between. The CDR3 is CASSRFGTIYF. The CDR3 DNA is TGTGCCAGCAGCCGGTTTGGCACCATATATTTT.

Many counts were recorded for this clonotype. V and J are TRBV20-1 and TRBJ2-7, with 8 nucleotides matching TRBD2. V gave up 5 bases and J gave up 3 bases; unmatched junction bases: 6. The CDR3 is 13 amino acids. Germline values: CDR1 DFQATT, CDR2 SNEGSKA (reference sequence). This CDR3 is CSAPYSGVYEQYF. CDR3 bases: TGCAGTGCTCCTTATAGCGGGGTCTACGAGCAGTACTTC.

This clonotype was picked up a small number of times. This CDR3 is CASSPTGCEQYV. The CDR3 region has the DNA TGTGCCAGCAGTCCCACGGGCTGCGAGCAGTACGTC. This chain connects TRBV12-3 or TRBV12-4 to TRBJ2-7; D not certain. Trimming removed 5 bases at V and 6 bases at J, with 11 bases between. The CDR3 totals 12 residues.

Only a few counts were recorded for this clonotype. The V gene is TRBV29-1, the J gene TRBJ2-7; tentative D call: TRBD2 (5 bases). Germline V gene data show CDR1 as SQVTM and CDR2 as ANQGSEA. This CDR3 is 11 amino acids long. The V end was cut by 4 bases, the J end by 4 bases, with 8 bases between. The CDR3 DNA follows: TGCAGCGTTGCGGGGTCATACGAGCAGTACTTC. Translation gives CSVAGSYEQYF.

For the CDR3, the DNA is TGTGCCAGTAGTATCGGGCCGCATGGGGGGGAGCTGTTTTTT. Translating it yields CASSIGPHGGELFF. The chain employs TRBV19 and TRBJ2-2; D not resolved. The germline V gene encodes CDR1 LNHDA and CDR2 SQIVND (reference sequence). Trimming left V 3 bases short and J 8 bases short, with 13 bases between. CDR3 length: 14 residues.

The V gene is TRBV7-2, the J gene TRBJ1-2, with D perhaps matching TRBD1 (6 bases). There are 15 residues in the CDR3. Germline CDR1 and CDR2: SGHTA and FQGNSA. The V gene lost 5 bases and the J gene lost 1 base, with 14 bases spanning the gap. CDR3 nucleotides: TGTGCCAGCAGCCCCCAGGGGCCGAATAACTATGGCTACACCTTC. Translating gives CASSPQGPNNYGYTF.

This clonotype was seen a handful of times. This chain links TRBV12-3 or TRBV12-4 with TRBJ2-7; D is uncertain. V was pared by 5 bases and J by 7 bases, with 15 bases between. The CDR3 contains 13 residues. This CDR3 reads CASSPHMMSEQYV. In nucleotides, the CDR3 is TGTGCCAGCAGTCCACATATGATGAGTGAGCAGTACGTC.

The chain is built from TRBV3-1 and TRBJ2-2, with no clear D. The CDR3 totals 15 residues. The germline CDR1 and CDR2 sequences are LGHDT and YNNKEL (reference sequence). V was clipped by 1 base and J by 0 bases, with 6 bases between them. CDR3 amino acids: CASSQGAANTGELFF. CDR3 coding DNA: TGTGCCAGCAGCCAAGGAGCAGCGAACACCGGGGAGCTGTTTTTT.

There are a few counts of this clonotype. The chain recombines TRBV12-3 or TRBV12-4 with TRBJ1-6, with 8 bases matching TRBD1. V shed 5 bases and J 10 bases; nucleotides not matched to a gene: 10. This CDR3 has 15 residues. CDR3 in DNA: TGTGCCAGCAGTCCAATAGGACAGGGTCGGTCACCCCTCCACTTT. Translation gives CASSPIGQGRSPLHF.

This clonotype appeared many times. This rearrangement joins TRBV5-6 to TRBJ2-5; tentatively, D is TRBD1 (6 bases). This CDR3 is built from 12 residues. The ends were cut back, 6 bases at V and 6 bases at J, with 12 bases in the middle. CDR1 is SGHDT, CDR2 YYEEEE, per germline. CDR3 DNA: TGTGCCAGCAACCCGACAGGACAGACCCAGTACTTC. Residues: CASNPTGQTQYF.

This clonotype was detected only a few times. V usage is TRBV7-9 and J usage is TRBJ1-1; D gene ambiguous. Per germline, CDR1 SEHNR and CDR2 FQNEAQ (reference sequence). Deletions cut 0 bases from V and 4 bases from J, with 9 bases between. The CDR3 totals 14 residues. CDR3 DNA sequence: TGTGCCAGCAGCTTAGCGGCAATTTCCACTGAAGCTTTCTTT. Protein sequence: CASSLAAISTEAFF.

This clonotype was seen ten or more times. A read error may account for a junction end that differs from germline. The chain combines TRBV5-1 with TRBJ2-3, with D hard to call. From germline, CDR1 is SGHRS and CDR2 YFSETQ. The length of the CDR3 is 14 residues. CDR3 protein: CASSFRQGTDTQYF. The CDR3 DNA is TGTGCCAGCAGCTTCAGGCAGGGCACAGATACGCAGTATTTT.

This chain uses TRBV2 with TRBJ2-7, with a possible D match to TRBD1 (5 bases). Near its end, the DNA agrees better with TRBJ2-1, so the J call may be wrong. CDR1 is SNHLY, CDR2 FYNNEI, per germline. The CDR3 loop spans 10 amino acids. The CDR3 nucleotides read TGTGCCAGCCCGGACACCGCCCAGTTCTTC. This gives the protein CASPDTAQFF.

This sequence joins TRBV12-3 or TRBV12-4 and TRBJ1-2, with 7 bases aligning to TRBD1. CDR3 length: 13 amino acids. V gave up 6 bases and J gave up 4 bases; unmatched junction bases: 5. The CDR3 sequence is CASRPTGTYGYTF. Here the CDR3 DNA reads TGTGCCAGCAGACCGACAGGGACCTATGGCTACACCTTC.

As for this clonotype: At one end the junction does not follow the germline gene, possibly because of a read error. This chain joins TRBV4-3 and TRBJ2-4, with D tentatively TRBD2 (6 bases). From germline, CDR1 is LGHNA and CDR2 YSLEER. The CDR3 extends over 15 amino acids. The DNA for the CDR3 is TGCGCCAGCAGCCAAGTAGGGACTGGGGATGACATTGAGTACTTC. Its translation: CASSQVGTGDDIEYF.

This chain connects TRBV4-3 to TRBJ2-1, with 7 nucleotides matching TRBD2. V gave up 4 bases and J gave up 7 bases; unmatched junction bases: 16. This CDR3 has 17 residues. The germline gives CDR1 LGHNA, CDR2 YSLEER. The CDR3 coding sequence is TGCGCCAGCAGCCGAGACCCGGGACTGGCGGGAGAAAATGAGCAGTTCTTC. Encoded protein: CASSRDPGLAGENEQFF.

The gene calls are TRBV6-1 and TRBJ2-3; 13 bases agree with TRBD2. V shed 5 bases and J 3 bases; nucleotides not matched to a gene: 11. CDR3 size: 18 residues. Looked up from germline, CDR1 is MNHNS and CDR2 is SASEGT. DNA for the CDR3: TGTGCCAGCAGTCCCTATCGACTAGCGGGGGGAGGGACAGATACGCAGTATTTT. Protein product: CASSPYRLAGGGTDTQYF.

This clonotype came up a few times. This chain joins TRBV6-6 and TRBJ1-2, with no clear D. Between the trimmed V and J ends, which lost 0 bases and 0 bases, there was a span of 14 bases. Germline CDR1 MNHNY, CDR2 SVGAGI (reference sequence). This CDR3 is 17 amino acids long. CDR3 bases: TGTGCCAGCAGTTACTCAAGGTTAGGGCGAGCTAACTATGGCTACACCTTC. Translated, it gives CASSYSRLGRANYGYTF.

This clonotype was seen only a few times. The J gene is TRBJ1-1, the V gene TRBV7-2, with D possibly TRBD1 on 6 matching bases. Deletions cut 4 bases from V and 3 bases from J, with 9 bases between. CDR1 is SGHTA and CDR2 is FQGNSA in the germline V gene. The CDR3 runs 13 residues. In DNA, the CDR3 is TGTGCCAGCAGCTGGGACACCGACACTGAAGCTTTCTTT. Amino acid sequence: CASSWDTDTEAFF.